The TCR beta chain described here comes from a study of technical replicates of blood from several donors. Method: immunoSEQ multiplex PCR; TCRdb's copy keeps in-frame clones and lacks some. The sample has 12,000 or so clones, 79% seen once. CDR1 and CDR2 from the germline V gene are WSHSY and SAAADI. V shed 6 bases, J shed 8 bases, and the junction held 1 base outside the gene matches. The CDR3 has 13 residues. The sequencing sample was made of PBMCs. This clonotype was obtained from a human donor in good health. This chain joins TRBV10-2 and TRBJ2-1; 13 nucleotides line up with TRBD2. CDR3 region: CASRLAGGDEQFF. The CDR3 region has the DNA TGCGCCAGCAGACTAGCGGGAGGGGATGAGCAGTTCTTC.